Below are 16 T cell receptor beta chains sequenced from a single sample in a study of OX40 agonist ivuxolimab in advanced cancers. TCRdb's copy holds only in-frame clones and misses some; the assay was immunoSEQ multiplex PCR. The sample consists of about 80,000 clones, about 85% of them appearing once. The material sequenced was CD4+ or CD8+ T cells sorted from blood, taken in a trial of the OX40 agonist ivuxolimab. The receptors shown here come from an adult with an advanced solid tumor such as melanoma, head and neck, liver or kidney cancer.

V is TRBV7-6 and J is TRBJ1-1; TRBD1 matches at 7 bases. This CDR3 has 16 residues. The V segment lost 1 base and the J segment 5 bases; nucleotides outside the gene matches: 10. Germline values: CDR1 SGHVS, CDR2 FNYEAQ. The CDR3 sequence is CASSLGTQGSGTEAFF. DNA of the CDR3: TGTGCCAGCAGCTTAGGGACACAGGGGTCGGGAACTGAAGCTTTCTTT. The entire variable domain, with the rest obtained from reference TRBV7-6 and TRBJ1-1, is as follows: GAGVSQSPRYKVTKRGQDVALRCDPISGHVSLYWYRQALGQGPEFLTYFNYEAQQDKSGLPNDRFSAERPEGSISTLTIQRTEQRDSAMYRCASSLGTQGSGTEAFFGQGTRLTVV.

Only a few counts were recorded for this clone. This sample also contains other DNA sequences that code for the same CDR3. V is TRBV6-5 and J is TRBJ1-1; D is ambiguous. This CDR3 comprises 14 residues. Germline loops: CDR1 MNHEY, CDR2 SVGAGI. V was clipped by 4 bases and J by 3 bases, with 12 bases between them. The CDR3 sequence is CASSFRMVDTEAFF. Here the CDR3 DNA reads TGTGCCAGCAGTTTCCGGATGGTTGACACTGAAGCTTTCTTT.

This clone has a single count. The chain couples TRBV7-2 to TRBJ2-1; a weak D match, TRBD2 (6 bases). V shed 0 bases and J shed 1 base, with 7 bases lying between them. This CDR3 is built from 15 residues. The V gene's germline CDR1 is SGHTA and CDR2 FQGNSA. The CDR3 protein is CASSLAAGSYNEQFF. As DNA, the CDR3 is TGTGCCAGCAGCTTAGCGGCGGGGTCCTACAATGAGCAGTTCTTC.

The chain uses TRBV10-3 and TRBJ2-5; D is possibly TRBD1 or TRBD2 (5 bases each). The CDR3 spans 16 residues. V was cut by 4 bases and J by 0 bases, with 15 bases left in between. The germline gives CDR1 ENHRY, CDR2 SYGVKD. The CDR3 is CAISVGGLADQETQYF. In DNA form, the CDR3 reads TGTGCCATCAGTGTTGGGGGTTTAGCCGACCAAGAGACCCAGTACTTC.

The chain couples TRBV7-3 to TRBJ2-2; 7 bases match TRBD1. CDR1 and CDR2 from the germline V gene are SGHTA and FQGTGA. Trimming removed 5 bases from V and 0 bases from J; junction bases left unmatched: 6. This CDR3 is 16 amino acids long. In DNA, the CDR3 is TGTGCCAGCAGCCTCCAACAGGGGCCGAACACCGGGGAGCTGTTTTTT. As protein: CASSLQQGPNTGELFF.

The gene calls are TRBV7-3 and TRBJ1-1, with TRBD1 matching 7 bases. The CDR3 consists of 15 residues. The V segment lost 3 bases and the J segment 1 base; nucleotides outside the gene matches: 5. Per germline, CDR1 SGHTA and CDR2 FQGTGA. In nucleotides, the CDR3 is TGTGCCAGCAGCTTTTACAGGGGACCGAACACTGAAGCTTTCTTT. This sequence encodes CASSFYRGPNTEAFF.

The gene calls are TRBV5-4 and TRBJ1-2, with a possible D match to TRBD1 (6 bases). The CDR3 sequence is 14 residues long. Trimming took off 4 bases at V and 3 bases at J, with 13 bases between the two ends. The germline gives CDR1 SGHNT, CDR2 YYREEE (reference sequence). The CDR3 region is CASSGQGQHYGYTF. CDR3 DNA: TGTGCCAGCAGCGGTCAGGGGCAGCACTATGGCTACACCTTC.

The rearrangement uses TRBV28 and TRBJ2-7, with no clear D. Per germline, CDR1 MDHEN and CDR2 SYDVKM. V shed 8 bases and J shed 5 bases, with 19 bases lying between them. The CDR3 is 14 amino acids. CDR3: CASLLRGGINEQYF. DNA of the CDR3: TGTGCCAGCCTTCTTCGAGGTGGCATAAACGAGCAGTACTTC.

This sequence joins TRBV19 and TRBJ2-5, with a weak D call TRBD1 (6 bases). Germline V gene lookup returns CDR1 LNHDA and CDR2 SQIVND (reference sequence). The CDR3 is 13 residues long. The germline V and J ends were trimmed by 6 bases and 6 bases, with 14 bases remaining between them. CDR3 amino acids: CASSVPTGKTQYF. The CDR3, as DNA: TGTGCCAGTAGCGTCCCTACAGGGAAGACCCAGTACTTC. Variable domain in full (rest from reference TRBV19 and TRBJ2-5): DGGITQSPKYLFRKEGQNVTLSCEQNLNHDAMYWYRQDPGQGLRLIYYSQIVNDFQKGDIAEGYSVSREKKESFPLTVTSAQKNPTAFYLCASSVPTGKTQYFGPGTRLLVL.

The chain carries TRBV10-3 and TRBJ2-3; TRBD2 agrees at 8 bases. Losses at the gene ends were 3 bases for V and 3 bases for J; bases not matched to a gene: 5. There are 15 residues in the CDR3. Germline CDR1 ENHRY, CDR2 SYGVKD. CDR3 bases: TGTGCCATCAGTGACGGCGGGGGGCCGACAGATACGCAGTATTTT. Translation gives CAISDGGGPTDTQYF.

This rearrangement joins TRBV7-2 to TRBJ2-2; D unclear. The CDR3 runs to 14 residues. Germline assignment: CDR1 SGHTA and CDR2 FQGNSA. Trimming took off 3 bases at V and 0 bases at J, with 5 bases between the two ends. CDR3 residues: CASSFSANTGELFF. CDR3 DNA sequence: TGTGCCAGCAGCTTTTCCGCGAACACCGGGGAGCTGTTTTTT.

The count of this clone is one. The rearrangement uses TRBV19 and TRBJ2-5; maybe TRBD1 (5 bases). The CDR3 runs to 13 residues. The V end was cut by 5 bases, the J end by 9 bases, with 16 bases between. Germline CDR1 is LNHDA and CDR2 is SQIVND (reference sequence). CDR3 nucleotide sequence: TGTGCCAGTAGTCTCCGGACAAATAATGCCCAGTACTTC. Its protein is CASSLRTNNAQYF.

The chain links TRBV4-3 to TRBJ2-1; D ambiguous. CDR1 is LGHNA, CDR2 YSLEER, per germline. The CDR3 loop spans 16 amino acids. Trimming removed 1 base from V and 0 bases from J, with 10 bases in between. The CDR3, as DNA: TGCGCCAGCAGCCAAGTAGACATAATCTCCTACAATGAGCAGTTCTTC. Its protein product is CASSQVDIISYNEQFF.

The rearrangement links TRBV28 to TRBJ2-3; 7 nucleotides match TRBD2. Germline assignment: CDR1 MDHEN and CDR2 SYDVKM. The CDR3 is 14 residues long. V shed 6 bases, J shed 6 bases, and the junction held 9 bases outside the gene matches. The CDR3 region is CASRASGGADTQYF. The CDR3 DNA sequence: TGTGCCAGCAGGGCTAGCGGAGGGGCGGATACGCAGTATTTT.

This chain connects TRBV18 to TRBJ2-1; a weak D match, TRBD1 (6 bases). Per the germline V gene, CDR1 is KGHSH and CDR2 is LQKENI. The CDR3 spans 14 residues. V lost 0 bases and J lost 9, with 12 bases in between. The CDR3 DNA sequence: TGTGCCAGCTCACCACCGGCAGGGGACGCTGAGCAGTTCTTC. Encoded protein: CASSPPAGDAEQFF.

The V gene is TRBV5-6, the J gene TRBJ2-3; D gene uncertain. Germline CDR1 and CDR2: SGHDT and YYEEEE. Between the trimmed V and J ends, which lost 1 base and 0 bases, there was a span of 6 bases. This CDR3 is 14 amino acids long. The CDR3 reads CASSLRASTDTQYF. The CDR3 DNA reads as TGTGCCAGCAGCTTGAGGGCTAGCACAGATACGCAGTATTTT.